This passage covers 21 T cell receptor beta chains from one sample sequenced in a study of CD8 T cells in Susac syndrome. Random hexamers served to reverse transcribe about 0.5 to 1 ug RNA. TCRdb processed the immunoSEQ multiplex PCR reads anew with MiXCR; each CDR3 protein has one entry. The data contain about 90,000 distinct CDR3 sequences, about 96% of them singletons. The sequenced sample was CD8+ T cells from PBMCs. All receptors derive from a human donor with Susac syndrome.

Here the CDR3 reads CATSDADIYQPQHF. The CDR3, as DNA: TGTGCCACCAGTGATGCCGACATATATCAGCCCCAGCATTTT. The chain employs TRBV24-1 and TRBJ1-5; D is unresolved. The germline V gene encodes CDR1 KGHDR and CDR2 SFDVKD. The CDR3 loop spans 14 amino acids. Trimming removed 3 bases from V and 5 bases from J, with 10 bases in between.

The chain couples TRBV5-1 to TRBJ2-5; 8 nucleotides align to TRBD1. The CDR3 has 17 amino acids. Germline loops: CDR1 SGHRS, CDR2 YFSETQ. After removal of 4 bases from V and 4 bases from J, the junction contained 15 bases not matched to a gene. The CDR3 region has the DNA TGCGCCAGCAGCCCCCTCCCCCACGGACAGGGCGGAGAGACCCAGTACTTC. Amino acids: CASSPLPHGQGGETQYF.

This clonotype was detected only once. The J gene is TRBJ1-2, the V gene TRBV30; D unresolved. Trimming removed 1 base at V and 5 bases at J, with 2 bases between. The germline V gene encodes CDR1 GTSNPN and CDR2 SVGIG (reference sequence). The CDR3 is 10 residues long. CDR3 in amino acids: CAWSGYGYTF. CDR3 DNA sequence: TGTGCCTGGAGTGGATATGGCTACACCTTC.

The chain links TRBV30 to TRBJ2-3, with TRBD1 matching 7 bases. V was clipped by 8 bases and J by 2 bases; unmatched bases: 4. Germline V gene sequence: CDR1 GTSNPN, CDR2 SVGIG (reference sequence). This CDR3 is built from 12 residues. As DNA, the CDR3 is TGTGCCGGAACAGGGGACACAGATACGCAGTATTTT. It codes for CAGTGDTDTQYF.

The CDR3 reads CASSRRQIGNQPQHF. CDR3 nucleotides: TGTGCCAGCAGTCGGCGACAGATTGGAAATCAGCCCCAGCATTTT. V and J are TRBV5-6 and TRBJ1-5; D may be TRBD1 (5 bases). V dropped 5 bases and J dropped 4 bases, with 16 bases sitting between them. Per germline, CDR1 SGHDT and CDR2 YYEEEE. CDR3 length: 15 amino acids. Variable domain in full (rest from reference TRBV5-6 and TRBJ1-5): DAGVTQSPTHLIKTRGQQVTLRCSPKSGHDTVSWYQQALGQGPQFIFQYYEEEERQRGNFPDRFSGHQFPNYSSELNVNALLLGDSALYLCASSRRQIGNQPQHFGDGTRLSIL.

The chain carries TRBV13 and TRBJ1-2; D call uncertain. Per germline, CDR1 PRHDT and CDR2 FYEKMQ (reference sequence). This CDR3 has 13 amino acids. Trimming took off 5 bases at V and 3 bases at J, with 10 bases between the two ends. CDR3 DNA sequence: TGTGCCAGCAGCCCCGATTCGGACTATGGCTACACCTTC. Protein product: CASSPDSDYGYTF.

The chain employs TRBV7-3 and TRBJ2-3, with D possibly matching TRBD2 (6 bases). The ends were cut back, 6 bases at V and 0 bases at J, with 13 bases in the middle. The CDR3 sequence is 15 residues long. From germline, CDR1 is SGHTA and CDR2 FQGTGA. CDR3 bases: TGTGCCAGCAGGGGCGGCGGGATGAGCACAGATACGCAGTATTTT. Translation gives CASRGGGMSTDTQYF.

This chain joins TRBV11-2 and TRBJ1-2; no clear D. The CDR3 consists of 14 residues. Trimming pared 3 bases from V and 5 bases from J, leaving 13 bases between. Germline assignment: CDR1 SGHAT and CDR2 FQNNGV. The CDR3 is CASSLARDPYGYTF. In DNA, the CDR3 is TGTGCCAGCAGCTTGGCCCGGGATCCATATGGCTACACCTTC.

This clonotype was recorded once. This chain connects TRBV9 to TRBJ2-7; D is possibly TRBD1 (6 bases). Per germline, CDR1 SGDLS and CDR2 YYNGEE. Trimming took 0 bases from V and 2 from J, leaving 15 bases between them. This CDR3 has 16 residues. As DNA, the CDR3 is TGTGCCAGCAGCGTAGCGGTGGGGGCAGCTACCTACGAGCAGTACTTC. This sequence encodes CASSVAVGAATYEQYF.

This chain connects TRBV29-1 to TRBJ2-1, with D possibly matching TRBD2 (5 bases). This CDR3 region has 12 residues. Deletions cut 5 bases from V and 5 bases from J, with 10 bases between. Germline CDR1 and CDR2: SQVTM and ANQGSEA. In DNA, the CDR3 is TGCAGCGTTAGCGGATCAAACAATGAGCAGTTCTTC. Amino acid sequence: CSVSGSNNEQFF.

This chain links TRBV15 with TRBJ1-2; 9 bases match TRBD1. The length of the CDR3 is 16 residues. The trim removed 2 bases at V and 0 bases at J, leaving 4 bases unmatched. Per the germline V gene, CDR1 is LNHNV and CDR2 is YYDKDF (reference sequence). The CDR3 reads CATSRSGQGTNYGYTF. The CDR3 DNA sequence: TGTGCCACCAGCAGATCCGGACAGGGGACTAACTATGGCTACACCTTC.

This clonotype was detected only once. The V call is TRBV20-1, the J call TRBJ2-3; 8 nucleotides align to TRBD1. Germline CDR1 DFQATT, CDR2 SNEGSKA (reference sequence). This CDR3 has 12 amino acids. Trimming took 6 bases from V and 4 from J; bases not matched to a gene: 3. The CDR3 here is CSAQGASDTQYF. As DNA, the CDR3 is TGCAGTGCCCAGGGGGCGTCAGATACGCAGTATTTT.

The J gene is TRBJ2-3, the V gene TRBV14; 8 bases are a match to TRBD1. Germline CDR1 reads SGHDN; CDR2 reads FVKESK. This CDR3 region has 14 residues. The V and J ends lost 1 base and 5 bases, in that order; junction bases with no gene match: 2. Here the CDR3 DNA reads TGTGCCAGCAGCCAAGTCAGGGGGCGAGATACGCAGTATTTT. It translates to CASSQVRGRDTQYF.

The chain employs TRBV7-8 and TRBJ1-5; no clear D gene. The CDR3 extends over 13 amino acids. The germline V gene has CDR1 SGHVS and CDR2 FQNEAQ. V lost 1 base to trimming and J lost 3 bases, with 4 bases between them. The CDR3 protein is CASSLEVNQPQHF. For the CDR3, the DNA is TGTGCCAGCAGCTTAGAGGTCAATCAGCCCCAGCATTTT. Using reference TRBV7-8 and TRBJ1-5 for the parts outside the CDR3, the full variable domain is GAGVSQSPRYKVAKRGQDVALRCDPISGHVSLFWYQQALGQGPEFLTYFQNEAQLDKSGLPSDRFFAERPEGSVSTLKIQRTQQEDSAVYLCASSLEVNQPQHFGDGTRLSIL.

V usage is TRBV29-1 and J usage is TRBJ1-1, with D possibly being TRBD1 (5 bases). The CDR3 is made up of 14 amino acids. V gave up 5 bases and J gave up 1 base, with 14 bases separating them. Germline CDR1 is SQVTM and CDR2 is ANQGSEA. As DNA, the CDR3 is TGCAGCGTTAAAAGGGACGGCCGGAACACTGAAGCTTTCTTT. This gives the protein CSVKRDGRNTEAFF. Full variable domain (rest looked up from reference TRBV29-1 and TRBJ1-1): SAVISQKPSRDICQRGTSLTIQCQVDSQVTMMFWYRQQPGQSLTLIATANQGSEATYESGFVIDKFPISRPNLTFSTLTVSNMSPEDSSIYLCSVKRDGRNTEAFFGQGTRLTVV.

The chain carries TRBV18 and TRBJ2-1, with D possibly being TRBD1 (6 bases). The CDR3 contains 16 residues. Trimming stripped 3 bases from V and 1 base from J, with 13 bases between. CDR1 is KGHSH and CDR2 is LQKENI in the germline V gene. Here the CDR3 reads CASSPEQGFSYNEQFF. CDR3 sequence (DNA): TGTGCCAGCTCACCGGAACAGGGATTTTCCTACAATGAGCAGTTCTTC.

This clonotype was recorded once. The chain recombines TRBV20-1 with TRBJ1-5; D is uncertain. This CDR3 region has 12 residues. CDR1 and CDR2 (germline): DFQATT, SNEGSKA (reference sequence). Deletions cut 7 bases from V and 0 bases from J, with 7 bases between. Here the CDR3 DNA reads TGCAGTGTGTCCCATAGCAATCAGCCCCAGCATTTT. Amino acids: CSVSHSNQPQHF.

This clonotype was seen a single time. The chain has TRBV19 and TRBJ1-1; tentatively, D is TRBD1 (6 bases). The CDR3 has 15 residues. Germline CDR1 and CDR2: LNHDA and SQIVND (reference sequence). Trimming took off 3 bases at V and 1 base at J, with 12 bases between the two ends. The CDR3 DNA reads TGTGCCAGTAGTATGGGGGCACAGGAGAACACTGAAGCTTTCTTT. This translates into CASSMGAQENTEAFF.

This chain links TRBV30 with TRBJ2-5; no clear D gene. The germline gives CDR1 GTSNPN, CDR2 SVGIG (reference sequence). The CDR3 spans 13 residues. The V gene lost 0 bases and the J gene lost 4 bases, with 9 bases spanning the gap. CDR3 amino acids: CAWSVVVGETQYF. The CDR3 DNA reads TGTGCCTGGAGTGTAGTGGTGGGAGAGACCCAGTACTTC.

The chain is built from TRBV30 and TRBJ1-6; weak D call: TRBD1 (6 bases). The CDR3 contains 15 residues. Germline V gene sequence: CDR1 GTSNPN, CDR2 SVGIG (reference sequence). Trimming cost V 4 bases and J 0 bases, with 10 bases left between them. The CDR3: CAWTKDSSYNSPLHF. The CDR3 DNA reads TGTGCCTGGACGAAGGACAGCTCCTATAATTCACCCCTCCACTTT.

This chain joins TRBV5-4 and TRBJ2-3; tentatively, D is TRBD2 (6 bases). CDR1 and CDR2 (germline): SGHNT, YYREEE (reference sequence). The ends were cut back, 3 bases at V and 2 bases at J, with 22 bases in the middle. The CDR3 totals 18 residues. Here the CDR3 DNA reads TGTGCCAGCAGCTCCAACGACAACCCTGGGGGGACCACAGATACGCAGTATTTT. It specifies CASSSNDNPGGTTDTQYF.